This TCR beta chain emerged from a study of PD-L1 blockade in urothelial cancer. Documented time point: pretreatment peripheral blood. Here immunoSEQ multiplex PCR was the method, and the copy in TCRdb shows in-frame clones only, minus some. The table records about 72,000 clones, approximately 84% of them present only once. The sequencing here drew on PBMCs, taken around atezolizumab (anti-PD-L1) treatment. The source is a man aged 55 to 70 with urothelial cancer.

The CDR3 nucleotides are TGTGCCAGCAGTTTAGGACAGGACAACACTGAAGCTTTCTTT. Its translation: CASSLGQDNTEAFF. The chain links TRBV27 to TRBJ1-1, with 7 bases fitting TRBD1. The CDR3 extends over 14 amino acids. The ends lost 2 bases at V and 2 bases at J; junction bases unmatched: 2. Germline CDR1 MNHEY, CDR2 SMNVEV (reference sequence).